Presented here are 8 T cell receptor beta chains from one specimen sequenced in a study of beta chain features in type 1 diabetes. Findings and limits, study-wide: In every one of the four CD4+ subsets, TCRB CDR3s were moderately but significantly shorter in Type 1 diabetes patients.

These TCRs' antigens remain unknown. The isolated RNA, all of it, was reverse transcribed, so expressed TCRB transcripts were what got sequenced. Produced via immunoSEQ multiplex PCR; TCRdb's table is partial and in-frame only. The sample lists about 190,000 clones, approximately 7.8% occurring once. The material sequenced was central memory CD4+ T cells from blood. These receptors were taken from a middle-aged woman with type 1 diabetes.

J is TRBJ2-3 and V is TRBV5-6; 14 nucleotides align to TRBD2. This CDR3 has 16 amino acids. The J segment lost 6 bases and the V segment lost 4 bases, leaving 7 bases of the junction unmatched. The V gene's germline CDR1 is SGHDT and CDR2 YYEEEE. The CDR3 region is CASSPGTSGSLDTQYF. CDR3 sequence (DNA): TGTGCCAGCAGCCCCGGGACTAGCGGGAGCTTGGATACGCAGTATTTT.

The chain is built from TRBV5-6 and TRBJ2-1; D gene uncertain. The CDR3 covers 11 residues. Trimming took 1 base from V and 13 from J, leaving 9 bases between them. Germline V gene lookup returns CDR1 SGHDT and CDR2 YYEEEE. The CDR3 coding sequence is TGTGCCAGCAGCTTGTTGTCAGATCAGTTCTTC. It is translated as CASSLLSDQFF.

The chain uses TRBV28 and TRBJ2-7; D might be TRBD2 (6 bases). Trimming stripped 8 bases from V and 3 bases from J, with 17 bases between. Germline CDR1 and CDR2: MDHEN and SYDVKM. This CDR3 has 14 residues. The CDR3 DNA follows: TGTGCCAGCTGCCGGGGACCAGCGGGCTACGAGCAGTACTTC. Its protein is CASCRGPAGYEQYF.

This clone was detected only a few times. V usage is TRBV28 and J usage is TRBJ2-7; 8 bases align to TRBD2. Germline V CDR1 and CDR2: MDHEN, SYDVKM. J gave up 1 base and V 4 bases, and 12 bases lay outside the gene matches. This CDR3 is built from 17 residues. The CDR3 reads CASSYLRTLAGSYEQYF. The CDR3, as DNA: TGTGCCAGCAGTTACCTGCGTACTCTAGCGGGTTCCTACGAGCAGTACTTC.

The rearrangement links TRBV7-2 to TRBJ2-7; possibly TRBD2 for D (10 bases). The CDR3 is 18 amino acids. Germline V lookup: CDR1 SGHTA, CDR2 FQGNSA. The V end was cut by 1 base, the J end by 4 bases, with 23 bases between. CDR3 in amino acids: CASSLVSGRGQGSYEQYF. CDR3 DNA sequence: TGTGCCAGCAGCTTAGTAAGCGGGAGGGGACAGGGTTCTTACGAGCAGTACTTC.

The chain uses TRBV2 and TRBJ1-2; 7 bases are a match to TRBD1. Germline assignment: CDR1 SNHLY and CDR2 FYNNEI. V shed 8 bases, J shed 8 bases, and the junction held 11 bases outside the gene matches. The CDR3 sequence is 13 residues long. CDR3 region: CASGRIQGQGYTF. The CDR3 DNA is TGTGCCAGCGGGAGGATTCAGGGACAGGGCTACACCTTC.

The sample holds a few counts of this clone. V usage is TRBV14 and J usage is TRBJ2-3; no definite D call. Trimming stripped 3 bases from V and 12 bases from J, with 10 bases between. This CDR3 region has 11 residues. Germline assignment: CDR1 SGHDN and CDR2 FVKESK. In nucleotides, the CDR3 is TGTGCCAGCAGCCATTCGGAGAGTCAGTATTTT. Translating gives CASSHSESQYF. Using reference TRBV14 and TRBJ2-3 for the parts outside the CDR3, the full variable domain is EAGVTQFPSHSVIEKGQTVTLRCDPISGHDNLYWYRRVMGKEIKFLLHFVKESKQDESGMPNNRFLAERTGGTYSTLKVQPAELEDSGVYFCASSHSESQYFGPGTRLTVL.

This clone appeared a few times. This chain joins TRBV4-1 and TRBJ2-2, with TRBD1 matching 7 bases. V shed 1 base, J shed 4 bases, and the junction held 6 bases outside the gene matches. CDR3 size: 16 residues. Germline assignment: CDR1 MGHRA and CDR2 YSYEKL. CDR3 loop: CASSQGWAGGTGELFF. The CDR3, as DNA: TGCGCCAGCAGCCAAGGGTGGGCAGGGGGCACCGGGGAGCTGTTTTTT.